What follows describes a single TCR beta chain. Using immunoSEQ multiplex PCR, the repertoire was profiled, and TCRdb retains in-frame clones only, with some absent. The table includes about 45,000 clones, approximately 90% detected once. The sample comes from a study of control samples from healthy donors and cancer patients. The specimen was PBMCs. This clonotype was sampled from a woman aged 40 to 50 with head and neck cancer.

The CDR3 region is CASSQEGNSNYGYTF. The CDR3 bases are TGTGCCAGCAGCCAAGAAGGGAACAGTAACTATGGCTACACCTTC. The chain is built from TRBV3-1 (or the pseudogene TRBV3-2) and TRBJ1-2; D remains unclear. With 0 bases removed from V and 1 base from J, the gap between germline ends came to 9 bases. The CDR3 spans 15 residues. Looked up from germline, CDR1 is LGHDT and CDR2 is YNNKEL (reference sequence).